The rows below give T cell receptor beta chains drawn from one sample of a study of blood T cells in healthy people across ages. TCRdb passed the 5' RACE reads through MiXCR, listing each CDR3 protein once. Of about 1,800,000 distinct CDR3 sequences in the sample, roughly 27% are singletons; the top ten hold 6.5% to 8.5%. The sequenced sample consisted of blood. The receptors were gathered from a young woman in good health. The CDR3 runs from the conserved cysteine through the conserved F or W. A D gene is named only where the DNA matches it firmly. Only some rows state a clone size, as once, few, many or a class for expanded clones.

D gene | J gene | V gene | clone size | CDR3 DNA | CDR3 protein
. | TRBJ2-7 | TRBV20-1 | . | TGCAGTACTAGTACAGGGCTGGGGGAGCAGTACTTC | CSTSTGLGEQYF
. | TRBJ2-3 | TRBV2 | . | TGTGCCAGCAGGGGGGATGATGATACGCAGTATTTT | CASRGDDDTQYF
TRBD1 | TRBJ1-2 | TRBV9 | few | TGTGCCAGCAGCGTAGGGACAGGGGGATCTGGCTACACCTTC | CASSVGTGGSGYTF
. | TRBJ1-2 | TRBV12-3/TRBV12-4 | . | TGTGCCAGCAGTCCCCAACTCCGGACCTTAAACTATGGCTACACCTTC | CASSPQLRTLNYGYTF
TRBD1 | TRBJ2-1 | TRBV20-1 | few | TGCAGTGCTAGAGATGGGCAGGGGGTAAACGATGAGCAGTTCTTC | CSARDGQGVNDEQFF
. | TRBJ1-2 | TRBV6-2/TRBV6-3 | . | TGTGCCAGCAGCCCCTCACAGGACTCCCGCTATGGCTACACCTTC | CASSPSQDSRYGYTF
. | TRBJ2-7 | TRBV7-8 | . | TGTGCCAGCAGCTTGCTCCCCCGGGCCTTTTACGAGCAGTACTTC | CASSLLPRAFYEQYF
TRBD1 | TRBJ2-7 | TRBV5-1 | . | TGCGCCAGCACCGACGACCGACAGGGCATGAGAAAGCAGTACTTC | CASTDDRQGMRKQYF
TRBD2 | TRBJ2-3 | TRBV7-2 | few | TGTGCCAGCAGCTTAGGAGTTAGCGGGCACACAGATACGCAGTATTTT | CASSLGVSGHTDTQYF
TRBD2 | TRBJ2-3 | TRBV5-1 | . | TGCGCCAGCAGCGGGACTAGCGGGAGTAAGGGTTATACGCAGTATTTT | CASSGTSGSKGYTQYF
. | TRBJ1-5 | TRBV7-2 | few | TGTGCCAGCAGCTTAGCCGGGGAGGTCTATCAGCCCCAGCATTTT | CASSLAGEVYQPQHF
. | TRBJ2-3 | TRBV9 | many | TGTGCCAGCAGCGTAGACGGTAAAGATACGCAGTATTTT | CASSVDGKDTQYF
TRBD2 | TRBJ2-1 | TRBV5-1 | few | TGCGCCAGCAGCTCTAGCGGGGCGATTTACAATGAGCAGTTCTTC | CASSSSGAIYNEQFF
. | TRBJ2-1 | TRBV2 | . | TGTGCCAGCAGTGAAATCCCGAGGGGGCAGTTCTTC | CASSEIPRGQFF
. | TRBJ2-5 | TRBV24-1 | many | TGTGCCACCAGTGAAACGACAGATGCGGAGACCCAGTACTTC | CATSETTDAETQYF
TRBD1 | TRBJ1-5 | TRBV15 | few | TGTGCCACCAGCAGGGGCGACAGGGGACATCAGCCCCAGCATTTT | CATSRGDRGHQPQHF
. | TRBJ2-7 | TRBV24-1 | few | TGTGCCACCAGTGATGCTAGAGGGGATGGCAGGTACGAGCAGTACTTC | CATSDARGDGRYEQYF
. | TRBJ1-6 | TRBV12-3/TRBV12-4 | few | TGTGCCAGCAGTTTTACCCGGGGAGGTGATTCACCCCTCCACTTT | CASSFTRGGDSPLHF
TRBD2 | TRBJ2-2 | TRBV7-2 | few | TGTGCCAGCAGCTTACGAGGACTAGCGGGAGCCACCGGGGAGCTGTTTTTT | CASSLRGLAGATGELFF
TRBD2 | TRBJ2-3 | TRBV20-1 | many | TGCAGTGCTAGATCCCGGGGGGGCCGAGGAGATACGCAGTATTTT | CSARSRGGRGDTQYF
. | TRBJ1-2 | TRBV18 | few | TGTGCCAGCTCACCAGAAACGGGAATCTATGGCTACACCTTC | CASSPETGIYGYTF
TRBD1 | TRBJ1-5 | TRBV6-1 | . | TGTGCCAGCAGGGGGACAGAAACACAGTATCAGCCCCAGCATTTT | CASRGTETQYQPQHF
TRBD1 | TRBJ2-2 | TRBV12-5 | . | TGTGCTAGTGGTTTGGGACAGGGGTGGACCGGGGAGCTGTTTTTT | CASGLGQGWTGELFF
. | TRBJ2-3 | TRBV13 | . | TGTGCCAGCAGCGCCTACTGGGGGCCCGAAGATACGCAGTATTTT | CASSAYWGPEDTQYF
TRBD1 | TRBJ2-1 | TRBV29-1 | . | TGCAGCGTTGAAAGGGACAGGGCCCCAGGGGATGAGCAGTTCTTC | CSVERDRAPGDEQFF
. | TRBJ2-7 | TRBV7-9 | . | TGTGCCAGCAGCTTCCAGCCCGGGACCTACGATCAGTACTTC | CASSFQPGTYDQYF
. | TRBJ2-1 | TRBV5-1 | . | TGCGCCAGCAGCTTGGGGAGGCCCTCGACTAGGGAAGAGCAGTTCTTC | CASSLGRPSTREEQFF
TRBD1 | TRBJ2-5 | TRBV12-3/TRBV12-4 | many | TGTGCCAGCAGGGACAGGGGAGAGACCCAGTACTTC | CASRDRGETQYF
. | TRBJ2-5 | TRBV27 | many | TGTGCCAGCAGTTTATTTTCGCTAGGGGCCCAAGAGACCCAGTACTTC | CASSLFSLGAQETQYF
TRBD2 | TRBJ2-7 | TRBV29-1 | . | TGCAGCGTTGACGCGGGGGGCGAGTACGAGCAGTACTTC | CSVDAGGEYEQYF
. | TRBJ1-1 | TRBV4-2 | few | TGTGCCAGCAGCCAAGCCCGAAGCGCGGGGTCCACTGAAGCTTTCTTT | CASSQARSAGSTEAFF
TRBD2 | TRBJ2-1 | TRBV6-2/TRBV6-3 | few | TGTGCCAGCAGTTACTGGGGGACTAGCAGTGAGCAGTTCTTC | CASSYWGTSSEQFF
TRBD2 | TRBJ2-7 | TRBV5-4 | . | TGTGCCAGCAGCCGGGGACTAGCGGGGGGCGACGAGCAGTACTTC | CASSRGLAGGDEQYF
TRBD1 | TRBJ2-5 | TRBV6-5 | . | TGTGCCAGCAGTTACACGTCGATAGAGGGACAGACAGCAGAGACCCAGTACTTC | CASSYTSIEGQTAETQYF
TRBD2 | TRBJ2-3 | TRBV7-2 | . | TGTGCCAGCAGCTTAAGGGCTAGCGGGTACACAGATACGCAGTATTTT | CASSLRASGYTDTQYF
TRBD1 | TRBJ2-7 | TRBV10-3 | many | TGTGCCATCAGGGGGGGACAGGGGGCGAACGAGCAGTACTTC | CAIRGGQGANEQYF
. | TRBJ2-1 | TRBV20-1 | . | TGCAGTGCTCCACTTGCACAGGGCAATGAGCAGTTCTTC | CSAPLAQGNEQFF
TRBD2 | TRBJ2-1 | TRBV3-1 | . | TGTGCCAGCAGCGGGCTAGCGGGACTCGATGAGCAGTTCTTC | CASSGLAGLDEQFF
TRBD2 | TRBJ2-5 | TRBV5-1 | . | TGCGCCAGCACCATGACTAGCGGGGGCGAAGAGACCCAGTACTTC | CASTMTSGGEETQYF
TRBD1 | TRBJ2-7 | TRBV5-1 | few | TGCGCCAGCAGCACCGGACAGGGAAGCTCCTACGAGCAGTACTTC | CASSTGQGSSYEQYF
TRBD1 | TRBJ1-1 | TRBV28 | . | TGTGCCAGCAGTTTACTCCTTAGGACAGGCCCAGCTATGGTCGAAGCTTTCTTT | CASSLLLRTGPAMVEAFF
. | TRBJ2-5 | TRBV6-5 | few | TGTGCCAGCAGTTACTCGCCGACAGCCCAAGAGACCCAGTACTTC | CASSYSPTAQETQYF
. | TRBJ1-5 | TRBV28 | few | TGTGCCAGCAACCCGACAGTCAATAATCAGCCCCAGCATTTT | CASNPTVNNQPQHF